The present TCR beta chain was sequenced within a study of vaccination and CD4 T cells after COVID-19. Study summary: Six men and four women formed the convalescents, two being Hispanic. Investigators stimulated cells with overlapping spike peptides drawn from SARS-CoV-2, HCoV-NL63, HCoV-OC43 and HCoV-229E.

As concerns this clonotype: What it recognizes is unknown.

Study-level results: The cohort comprised relatively few convalescent patients, and no early post-infection timepoints were analyzed.

Treatment: roughly 10-day PBMC culture with coronavirus spike peptide pools or control peptides (ViraFEST assay). ViraFEST relied on peptide pools to expand antigen-specific T cells; the TCRs were sequenced afterward. Once obtained from cultured CD4+ T cells, the DNA was sequenced using the Oncomine TCR Beta short-read assay. TCRdb reprocessed the PCR reads via MiXCR and lists one record per CDR3 protein. The repertoire holds 15,000 or so distinct CDR3 sequences, 40% to 50% seen once, with roughly 26% in the top ten. The sequence was obtained from a human donor with COVID-19. The specimen comprised cultured CD4+ T cells from blood, sampled after SARS-CoV-2 vaccination.

CDR3 DNA sequence: TGTGCCAGCAGCTTGAGCAGAAACACAGATACGCAGTATTTT. Its protein is CASSLSRNTDTQYF. This chain links TRBV11-3 with TRBJ2-3, with D unresolved. V lost 3 bases and J lost 2, with 9 bases in between. In germline, CDR1 is SGHNT, CDR2 YENEEA. The CDR3 has 14 amino acids.